This T cell receptor (beta chain) was sequenced during a study of cytomegalovirus exposure and HLA in healthy donors. Overall study results and limits: Some TCR beta chains (roughly 160 of them) were listed as cytomegalovirus-associated.

Trimming took 10 bases from V and 3 from J; bases not matched to a gene: 14. CDR3 size: 15 residues. Germline loops: CDR1 ENHRY, CDR2 SYGVKD. It was with 60 Vbeta and 13 Jbeta primers that the PCR ran. The method was immunoSEQ multiplex PCR; TCRdb's version includes in-frame clones alone and lacks a portion of them. The table has about 130,000 clones, 17% seen once. With regard to this clone: Its matching antigen is unknown.

The TCR sequence derives from a female donor in good health and CMV-seropositive. Sequencing was done on a sample of PBMCs. The chain combines TRBV10-3 with TRBJ1-1; 7 nucleotides line up with TRBD1. The CDR3 loop is CATRDRQGVDTEAFF. The CDR3 DNA sequence: TGTGCCACGAGAGACAGACAGGGTGTTGACACTGAAGCTTTCTTT.